This entry features one T cell receptor beta chain sequence. CDR3 length: 14 amino acids. V shed 2 bases and J shed 3 bases, with 7 bases lying between them. Germline CDR1 reads MRHNA; CDR2 reads SNTAGT. This sample was taken from a study of cytomegalovirus exposure and HLA in healthy donors. Researchers ran the PCR with 60 Vbeta and 13 Jbeta primers. Method: immunoSEQ multiplex PCR; TCRdb's copy keeps in-frame clones and lacks some. The profile shows fewer than 350,000 clones, 85% to 90% of them singletons. Sequences were obtained from PBMCs. The chain is built from TRBV6-4 and TRBJ2-2, with D unresolved. The clonotype comes from a woman aged 18-30 years in good health and CMV-seronegative. CDR3 coding DNA: TGTGCCAGCAGTGACGGCCTCGACACCGGGGAGCTGTTTTTT. This encodes CASSDGLDTGELFF.